This T cell receptor (beta chain) stems from a study of patients and donors after allogeneic stem cell transplantation. Germline values: CDR1 LGHNA, CDR2 YNFKEQ. V gave up 0 bases and J gave up 4 bases; unmatched junction bases: 7. This CDR3 is built from 16 residues. From the RT-PCR reads, TCRdb called clonotypes with MiXCR, one entry per CDR3 protein. The table has fewer than 500,000 distinct CDR3 sequences, 16% seen once; the top ten hold less than 8%. Sequenced material: blood, either unsorted or a sorted T cell fraction (not recorded which). The gene calls are TRBV4-2 and TRBJ2-7; TRBD2 agrees at 9 bases. This TCR was recovered from a human donor who was either an allogeneic HSCT recipient or a stem cell or donor lymphocyte infusion donor (not recorded which). It is not recorded whose cells these are; they may come from a transplant donor. The CDR3 DNA is TGTGCCAGCAGCCAAGAACATAGCGGGAGCGGATACGAGCAGTACTTC. Translation gives CASSQEHSGSGYEQYF.